The 28 T cell receptor beta chains listed next were all sequenced from one sample in a study of blood T cells in healthy people across ages. A second PCR of 7 to 11 cycles used a sample-barcoded 5' primer and a J-beta primer mix. TCRdb reprocessed the 5' RACE reads with MiXCR, giving one entry per CDR3 protein. The sample yields some 1,500,000 distinct CDR3 sequences, 35% to 45% seen once. The source material was blood. The receptors originated from a woman younger than 35 in good health.

This clonotype has at least ten counts. The chain employs TRBV7-2 and TRBJ2-4, with 8 bases aligning to TRBD2. Germline V CDR1 and CDR2: SGHTA, FQGNSA. The CDR3 totals 14 residues. J was trimmed by 4 bases and V by 3 bases; bases with no gene match: 2. The CDR3 nucleotides read TGTGCCAGCAGCTTGCCGGGGGGGAAAAACATTCAGTACTTC. Amino acids: CASSLPGGKNIQYF.

This clonotype was seen only a few times. The V gene is TRBV9, the J gene TRBJ2-3; D is ambiguous. V was clipped by 1 base and J by 6 bases, with 9 bases between them. There are 13 residues in the CDR3. Germline values: CDR1 SGDLS, CDR2 YYNGEE. CDR3 residues: CASSVLSGDTQYF. The CDR3 DNA is TGTGCCAGCAGCGTACTATCTGGGGATACGCAGTATTTT. Filled out from reference TRBV9 and TRBJ2-3, the complete variable domain reads DSGVTQTPKHLITATGQRVTLRCSPRSGDLSVYWYQQSLDQGLQFLIQYYNGEERAKGNILERFSAQQFPDLHSELNLSSLELGDSALYFCASSVLSGDTQYFGPGTRLTVL.

This clonotype was counted only a few times. The chain employs TRBV6-5 and TRBJ1-2; TRBD1 matches 7 bases. Germline assignment: CDR1 MNHEY and CDR2 SVGAGI. J gave up 4 bases and V 3 bases, and 5 bases lay outside the gene matches. The length of the CDR3 is 14 residues. The CDR3, as DNA: TGTGCCAGCAGTTATGTGGGACAGTCCTATGGCTACACCTTC. Amino acids: CASSYVGQSYGYTF.

This chain connects TRBV5-5 to TRBJ1-2; D is perhaps TRBD1 (6 bases). Per the germline V gene, CDR1 is SGHKS and CDR2 is YYEKEE (reference sequence). This CDR3 has 14 residues. With 1 base removed from V and 6 bases from J, the gap between germline ends came to 13 bases. CDR3 region: CASSLYQGLDGYTF. The DNA for the CDR3 is TGTGCCAGCAGCTTGTATCAGGGGTTGGATGGCTACACCTTC.

This chain connects TRBV27 to TRBJ2-5; D may be TRBD1 or TRBD2 (6 bases each). The J call may be wrong; the DNA end is better matched by TRBJ2-7. Germline V CDR1 and CDR2: MNHEY, SMNVEV (reference sequence). CDR3 length equals 14 residues. The CDR3 DNA is TGTGCCAGCAGTCCAATCGGGGGCCGCGGCGAGCAGTACTTC. Its translation: CASSPIGGRGEQYF.

This clonotype has just one count. An end of the junction does not agree with germline; a read error may underlie this. The J gene is TRBJ1-2, the V gene TRBV6-5, with TRBD1 as a possible D gene (5 bases). CDR3 length: 12 residues. The germline CDR1 and CDR2 sequences are MNHEY and SVGAGI. CDR3 nucleotides: TGTGCCTGCAGTTTTACGGGACATGGCTACACCTTC. Its protein is CACSFTGHGYTF.

The rearrangement links TRBV20-1 to TRBJ2-4, with D possibly TRBD1 on 5 matching bases. The DNA end lines up better with TRBJ2-5; the J call may be wrong. The CDR3 covers 13 residues. Germline V gene sequence: CDR1 DFQATT, CDR2 SNEGSKA (reference sequence). In DNA form, the CDR3 reads TGCAGTGCTAGAGAGGTAGCAGGGGAGACCCAGTACTTC. Amino acid sequence: CSAREVAGETQYF.

The rearrangement links TRBV13 to TRBJ2-1, with 7 bases identical to TRBD2. CDR3 length equals 16 residues. From germline, CDR1 is PRHDT and CDR2 FYEKMQ (reference sequence). J lost 3 bases, V lost 2 bases, and 7 bases had no gene match. The CDR3 protein is CASSLIREDFYNEQFF. The CDR3 coding sequence is TGTGCCAGCAGCTTAATACGGGAGGATTTCTACAATGAGCAGTTCTTC.

This clonotype was recorded a few times. As DNA, the CDR3 is TGCGCCAGCAGCCAACTCAGGGGTGAAAAACTGTTTTTT. This sequence encodes CASSQLRGEKLFF. The chain links TRBV4-1 to TRBJ1-4; maybe TRBD1 (6 bases). The germline V gene encodes CDR1 MGHRA and CDR2 YSYEKL. This CDR3 contains 13 residues. V lost 2 bases and J 7 bases, leaving 8 bases between the germline ends.

Note on this clonotype: A much more abundant neighbour one base away suggests this may be a read error. V and J are TRBV29-1 and TRBJ2-5; D may be TRBD2 (5 bases). The germline V gene encodes CDR1 SQVTM and CDR2 ANQGSEA. V was clipped by 7 bases and J by 11 bases, with 17 bases between them. The CDR3 runs to 11 residues. The CDR3 region is CSADSVNEQYF. The CDR3 region has the DNA TGCAGCGCAGATAGCGTCAATGAGCAGTACTTC.

This clonotype turned up a few times. The V gene is TRBV20-1, the J gene TRBJ1-2; no reliable D call. The CDR3 length is 14 residues. CDR1 DFQATT and CDR2 SNEGSKA come from the germline V gene (reference sequence). Trimming shortened V by 6 bases and J by 6 bases, and 20 bases separated the two germline ends. The CDR3 here is CSAHRPRHLNGYTF. CDR3 nucleotides: TGCAGTGCCCACAGACCGCGCCACCTCAATGGCTACACCTTC.

The chain recombines TRBV7-9 with TRBJ2-1; D could derive from TRBD1 or TRBD2 (6 bases each). The CDR3 consists of 16 residues. From germline, CDR1 is SEHNR and CDR2 FQNEAQ (reference sequence). Trimming took 6 bases from V and 9 from J, leaving 24 bases between them. CDR3 sequence: CASSYSFYGGRSEQFF. CDR3 coding DNA: TGTGCCAGCAGTTACTCGTTTTACGGGGGCAGGAGTGAGCAGTTCTTC.

In the case of this clonotype: A read error may explain this, as a much larger clone is one base away. The chain has TRBV4-3 and TRBJ1-2; 7 bases line up with TRBD1. The V gene's germline CDR1 is LGHNA and CDR2 YSLEER. CDR3 length: 14 residues. This CDR3 reads CASSPGQINCGYTF. The CDR3 nucleotides are TGCGCCAGCAGCCCGGGACAGATAAACTGTGGCTACACCTTC.

The rearrangement joins TRBV7-2 to TRBJ2-7; 9 nucleotides align to TRBD2. Germline CDR1 and CDR2: SGHTA and FQGNSA. The CDR3 totals 15 residues. The V and J ends lost 1 base and 2 bases, in that order; junction bases with no gene match: 3. The CDR3: CASSLGTSVPYEQYF. CDR3 DNA: TGTGCCAGCAGCTTAGGGACTAGCGTCCCCTACGAGCAGTACTTC.

This clonotype turned up a few times. The V and J genes are TRBV28 and TRBJ2-1; 10 positions agree with TRBD2. Germline-derived CDR1 and CDR2 are MDHEN and SYDVKM. CDR3 length equals 16 residues. The J segment lost 7 bases and the V segment lost 2 bases, leaving 8 bases of the junction unmatched. The CDR3 reads CASSLTASGSKNEQFF. The CDR3 DNA sequence: TGTGCCAGCAGTTTAACAGCTAGCGGGAGTAAGAATGAGCAGTTCTTC.

This clonotype has just a few counts. This rearrangement joins TRBV12-3 or TRBV12-4 to TRBJ2-2, with D possibly TRBD1 on 5 matching bases. The V and J ends lost 10 bases and 2 bases respectively, with 17 bases between them. The CDR3 has 15 residues. The CDR3 loop reads CATAQGTVNTGELFF. CDR3 nucleotides: TGTGCCACCGCTCAGGGAACTGTTAACACCGGGGAGCTGTTTTTT.

V gene TRBV11-2 combines with J gene TRBJ2-5, with D possibly being TRBD1 (6 bases). The V gene's germline CDR1 is SGHAT and CDR2 FQNNGV. CDR3 length equals 14 residues. V was trimmed by 5 bases and J by 4 bases, leaving 14 bases between them. The CDR3 reads CASSVVQGLETQYF. The CDR3 DNA reads as TGTGCCAGCAGCGTCGTACAGGGTTTAGAGACCCAGTACTTC. The full variable domain, completed using reference TRBV11-2 and TRBJ2-5, is EAGVAQSPRYKIIEKRQSVAFWCNPISGHATLYWYQQILGQGPKLLIQFQNNGVVDDSQLPKDRFSAERLKGVDSTLKIQPAKLEDSAVYLCASSVVQGLETQYFGPGTRLLVL.

This clonotype has just a few counts. This rearrangement joins TRBV20-1 to TRBJ2-1; TRBD2 matches 7 bases. Trimming at V came to 3 bases and at J to 0 bases, leaving 2 bases not matched to a gene. CDR1 is DFQATT and CDR2 is SNEGSKA in the germline V gene (reference sequence). The CDR3 length is 14 residues. The CDR3 sequence is CSASRTSSYNEQFF. The CDR3 coding sequence is TGCAGTGCTAGTAGGACTAGCTCCTACAATGAGCAGTTCTTC.

The chain combines TRBV21-1 with TRBJ2-7. TRBV21-1 is shown as a pseudogene. The CDR3 spans 15 residues. Here the CDR3 reads CASTRPLDSPYEQYF. The CDR3 DNA sequence: TGTGCCAGCACCAGACCGCTGGACAGCCCCTACGAGCAGTACTTC.

The CDR3 DNA sequence: TGTGCCAACGACGACACGATCGGGAGATACACTGAAGCTTTCTTT. This codes for CANDDTIGRYTEAFF. The gene calls are TRBV10-3 and TRBJ1-1; D is undetermined. The CDR3 length is 15 residues. Germline CDR1 ENHRY, CDR2 SYGVKD. Trimming stripped 10 bases from V and 3 bases from J, with 21 bases between.

This clonotype came up a few times. The chain employs TRBV27 and TRBJ2-7; D call uncertain. V lost 7 bases and J 3 bases, leaving 19 bases between the germline ends. Germline-derived CDR1 and CDR2 are MNHEY and SMNVEV (reference sequence). The length of the CDR3 is 15 residues. The CDR3 protein is CASTHSAGPLYEQYF. In DNA, the CDR3 is TGTGCCAGCACCCACTCGGCAGGCCCCCTCTACGAGCAGTACTTC.

The chain links TRBV24-1 to TRBJ1-1, with D hard to call. V lost 1 base and J lost 1, with 9 bases in between. This CDR3 region has 15 residues. Germline assignment: CDR1 KGHDR and CDR2 SFDVKD. The CDR3 sequence is CATSDFPDANTEAFF. CDR3 nucleotide sequence: TGTGCCACCAGTGATTTCCCGGACGCGAACACTGAAGCTTTCTTT.

This chain links TRBV7-8 with TRBJ2-2; D might be TRBD2 (7 bases). The CDR3 totals 17 residues. Germline V lookup: CDR1 SGHVS, CDR2 FQNEAQ. V lost 3 bases and J lost 0, with 14 bases in between. The CDR3 protein is CASSFLRGGANTGELFF. The CDR3 nucleotides read TGTGCCAGCAGCTTCCTAAGGGGGGGCGCGAACACCGGGGAGCTGTTTTTT.

The chain employs TRBV12-3 or TRBV12-4 and TRBJ2-7; the match to TRBD2 covers 9 bases. Judging by the DNA end, TRBJ2-5 fits better; the J call may be wrong. CDR3 size: 15 residues. CDR3: CASSSGRTSEETQYF. In DNA, the CDR3 is TGTGCCAGCAGTTCAGGTCGGACTAGCGAAGAGACCCAGTACTTC.

This clonotype came up a few times. This chain uses TRBV2 with TRBJ2-1; 7 bases map to TRBD2. This CDR3 region has 15 residues. CDR1 and CDR2 (germline): SNHLY, FYNNEI. J lost 2 bases, V lost 6 bases, and 7 bases had no gene match. For the CDR3, the DNA is TGTGCCAGCAGCTCCCTAGCGGCGACCTACAATGAGCAGTTCTTC. Its protein product is CASSSLAATYNEQFF.

J is TRBJ1-3 and V is TRBV3-1; D may be TRBD1 (6 bases). Trimming removed 4 bases at V and 4 bases at J, with 11 bases between. CDR1 and CDR2 from the germline V gene are LGHDT and YNNKEL (reference sequence). CDR3 length: 14 amino acids. The CDR3 bases are TGTGCCAGCAGCCTGGGGGCGCCAGGAAACACCATATATTTT. This codes for CASSLGAPGNTIYF.

The sample holds a few counts of this clonotype. The V gene is TRBV7-2, the J gene TRBJ1-5; D is perhaps TRBD1 (6 bases). Germline CDR1 SGHTA, CDR2 FQGNSA. The CDR3 is 15 residues long. V was pared by 4 bases and J by 0 bases, with 10 bases between. The CDR3 nucleotides are TGTGCCAGCAGCTCCCGGACAGATAGCAATCAGCCCCAGCATTTT. Translated, it gives CASSSRTDSNQPQHF.

CDR3 sequence: CSASGRANYNEQFF. The CDR3 nucleotides are TGCAGTGCTAGCGGGAGGGCCAACTACAATGAGCAGTTCTTC. The genes are TRBV20-1 and TRBJ2-1, with 8 nucleotides matching TRBD2. The ends lost 3 bases at V and 3 bases at J; junction bases unmatched: 4. The CDR3 is 14 residues long. In germline, CDR1 is DFQATT, CDR2 SNEGSKA (reference sequence).